The rows below give T cell receptor beta chains drawn from one sample of a study of early T cells in non-severe SARS-CoV-2 infection. MiXCR, run by TCRdb on the 5' RACE reads, gives a single entry per CDR3 protein. The data contain about 70,000 distinct CDR3 sequences, 4.6% of them singletons. The sequencing here drew on whole blood, taken at baseline. The receptors derive from an adult who was a healthcare worker with PCR-confirmed SARS-CoV-2 infection or an uninfected control (not recorded which). The donor label of this sample is uncertain. CDR3s include the opening cysteine and the closing phenylalanine or tryptophan. The D gene is left open where the match is weak. For some rows the clone size is stated as once, few or many, or as a class when expanded; others skip it.

NA	TRBJ2-1	NA	TRBV5-1	TGCGCCAGCAGCCTAGGGGGGGCCTACAATGAGCAGTTCTTC	CASSLGGAYNEQFF
NA	TRBJ2-2	NA	TRBV12-3/TRBV12-4	TGTGCCAGCAGTTGGGGGACGAGGGCCACCGGGGAGCTGTTTTTT	CASSWGTRATGELFF
many	TRBJ1-5	NA	TRBV5-4	TGTGCCAGCAGCTTTGGAGGGAACAATCAGCCCCAGCATTTT	CASSFGGNNQPQHF
few	TRBJ1-2	NA	TRBV30	TGTGCCTGGGAACCGGGACACGGAACTAACTATGGCTACACCTTC	CAWEPGHGTNYGYTF
many	TRBJ1-6	TRBD1	TRBV27	TGTGCCAGCACCCTCCGGGGACAGGGCCTTTCACCCCTCCACTTT	CASTLRGQGLSPLHF
few	TRBJ1-2	NA	TRBV7-9	TGTGCCAGCAGCCCGCGACAGGTTTATGGCTACACCTTC	CASSPRQVYGYTF
many	TRBJ2-3	TRBD1	TRBV5-5	TGTGCCAGCAGGACAGGGCAGACAGATACGCAGTATTTT	CASRTGQTDTQYF
many	TRBJ2-5	TRBD1	TRBV5-8	TGTGCCAGCAGCTCGACAGGGTCTAGTGAGACCCAGTACTTC	CASSSTGSSETQYF
few	TRBJ1-5	TRBD1	TRBV12-3/TRBV12-4	TGTGCCAGCAGTCGGAGCAGGACAGGGGTGAGCAATCAGCCCCAGCATTTT	CASSRSRTGVSNQPQHF
few	TRBJ1-1	TRBD1	TRBV6-1	TGTGCCAGCAGTGAAGTGGACAGGAGGAACACTGAAGCTTTCTTT	CASSEVDRRNTEAFF
few	TRBJ2-1	TRBD2	TRBV4-1	TGCGCCAGCAGCCTTTCCCGGGGACTAGGTGCCAATGAGCAGTTCTTC	CASSLSRGLGANEQFF
many	TRBJ1-1	NA	TRBV7-2	TGTGCCAGCAGTTACGGGGGGGTCAGCACTGAAGCTTTCTTT	CASSYGGVSTEAFF
many	TRBJ2-1	NA	TRBV12-2	TGTGCAAGTCGCCGCGGGGGGCCCCACAATGAGCAGTTCTTC	CASRRGGPHNEQFF
NA	TRBJ2-7	NA	TRBV15	TGTGCCACCAGCAGAGATCTCAGCGCCTACGAGCAGTACTTC	CATSRDLSAYEQYF
NA	TRBJ2-5	NA	TRBV30	TGTGCCTGGAGTTTGGACCGAACGCATGAGACCCAGTACTTC	CAWSLDRTHETQYF
few	TRBJ2-5	TRBD2	TRBV5-6	TGTGCCAGCAGCCCGGGGGGCGGGGGGCCAGAGACCCAGTACTTC	CASSPGGGGPETQYF
NA	TRBJ1-5	NA	TRBV4-2	TGTGCCAGCAGCCAAGAACAGGGAGGCGAGCCCCAGCATTTT	CASSQEQGGEPQHF
NA	TRBJ1-1	NA	TRBV28	TGTGCCAGCAGTACAGGGTTTTTGGCTTTCTTT	CASSTGFLAFF
many	TRBJ1-4	TRBD1	TRBV20-1	TGCAGTGCTAGGACAGGGAGCATTGAAAAACTGTTTTTT	CSARTGSIEKLFF
many	TRBJ1-2	NA	TRBV29-1	TGCAGCGTTGGCGCAGGAAACTATGGCTACACCTTC	CSVGAGNYGYTF
NA	TRBJ1-3	TRBD1	TRBV2	TGTGCCAGCAGTGACCCCCTGTCACAGGGGGCATTACTGTCTGGAAACACCATATATTTT	CASSDPLSQGALLSGNTIYF
NA	TRBJ2-7	NA	TRBV2	TGTGCCAGCAGTGAGCAGGGTTGGGAGCAGTACTTC	CASSEQGWEQYF
NA	TRBJ1-2	NA	TRBV12-5	TGTGCTAGTGGTCGGAGCTTGTACGAGTCTAACTATGGCTACACCTTC	CASGRSLYESNYGYTF
few	TRBJ2-7	TRBD2	TRBV18	TGTGCCAGCTCACCAACTAGCGGGGTCCGCTCCTACGAGCAGTACTTC	CASSPTSGVRSYEQYF
few	TRBJ1-1	NA	TRBV30	TGTGCCTGGGAAGGGGGGCCGAACACTGAAGCTTTCTTT	CAWEGGPNTEAFF
NA	TRBJ2-1	TRBD1	TRBV12-3/TRBV12-4	TGTGCCAGCAGTTTAGGGGACAGACTGAATGAGCAGTTCTTC	CASSLGDRLNEQFF
few	TRBJ2-7	TRBD1	TRBV11-3	TGTGCCAGCAGCCGCATGACAGGGGGCGGGTACGAGCAGTACTTC	CASSRMTGGGYEQYF
many	TRBJ2-5	TRBD2	TRBV7-2	TGTGCCAGCAGTCGAGCGGGGGTTCGGGAGACCCAGTACTTC	CASSRAGVRETQYF
many	TRBJ2-3	NA	TRBV6-2/TRBV6-3	TGTGCCAGCAGTTTCGGACAGCTTATCACAGATACGCAGTATTTT	CASSFGQLITDTQYF
few	TRBJ2-5	NA	TRBV5-1	TGCGCCAGCACCGACAGGCCCGGGGAGACCCAGTACTTC	CASTDRPGETQYF
many	TRBJ1-4	NA	TRBV19	TGTGCCAGTAGTATGGGGTGGGGAGCCAGAAGAAATGAAAAACTGTTTTTT	CASSMGWGARRNEKLFF
many	TRBJ2-5	NA	TRBV30	TGTGCCTGGAGCCCCAAGGGCAGACAAGAGACCCAGTACTTC	CAWSPKGRQETQYF
many	TRBJ1-3	NA	TRBV2	TGTGCCAGCAGGAGAAGTGACACAGGGTGGACTGGAAACACCATATATTTT	CASRRSDTGWTGNTIYF
few	TRBJ1-1	NA	TRBV9	TGTGCCAGCAGCGTAGTCGGACCGAACACTGAAGCTTTCTTT	CASSVVGPNTEAFF
many	TRBJ2-1	TRBD1	TRBV20-1	TGCAGTGCGGCATTCAGGGGGCCTGTAAACAATGAGCAGTTCTTC	CSAAFRGPVNNEQFF
NA	TRBJ1-5	NA	TRBV27	TGTGCCAGCAGTTTATATGGCAGGGTTTCCGGTCAGCCCCAGCATTTT	CASSLYGRVSGQPQHF
many	TRBJ2-5	NA	TRBV7-6	TGTGCCAGCAGCTTAGCGCTAGGGAGAACCCAGTACTTC	CASSLALGRTQYF
NA	TRBJ2-7	TRBD1	TRBV3-1	TGTGCCAGCAGCCCAGGGACAGTCTACTCCTACGAGCAGTACTTC	CASSPGTVYSYEQYF
NA	TRBJ1-6	NA	TRBV7-2	TGTGCCAGCAGCTTGGGGAGCTCCTATAATTCACCCCTCCACTTT	CASSLGSSYNSPLHF
many	TRBJ1-1	NA	TRBV5-6	TGTGCCAGCAGCTTGGGGGGCATCACTGAAGCTTTCTTT	CASSLGGITEAFF
many	TRBJ2-7	NA	TRBV12-3/TRBV12-4	TGTGCCAGCAGTCCCGACCCGCGGAGCTCCTACGAGCAGTACTTC	CASSPDPRSSYEQYF
many	TRBJ2-2	NA	TRBV27	TGTGCCAGCAGTTTTGGTCGGGGAGGAAACACCGGGGAGCTGTTTTTT	CASSFGRGGNTGELFF
many	TRBJ2-1	NA	TRBV7-9	TGTGCCAGCAGCACGACTAGGGAGCAGTTCTTC	CASSTTREQFF
NA	TRBJ2-3	NA	TRBV29-1	TGCAGCGCCGGGGGATTGTTTAGAGATACGCAGTATTTT	CSAGGLFRDTQYF
many	TRBJ2-2	TRBD2	TRBV5-6	TGTGCCAGCAGCGGGACTAGCGCACGGGAGCTGTTTTTT	CASSGTSARELFF
NA	TRBJ1-1	NA	TRBV28	TGTGCCAGCTCCCCTCCGGGCCGCCGGGGGGTGAACACTGAAGCTTTCTTT	CASSPPGRRGVNTEAFF
few	TRBJ2-2	NA	TRBV29-1	TGCAGCGTCCCCCGGGGGGCGGGCACCGGGGAGCTGTTTTTT	CSVPRGAGTGELFF